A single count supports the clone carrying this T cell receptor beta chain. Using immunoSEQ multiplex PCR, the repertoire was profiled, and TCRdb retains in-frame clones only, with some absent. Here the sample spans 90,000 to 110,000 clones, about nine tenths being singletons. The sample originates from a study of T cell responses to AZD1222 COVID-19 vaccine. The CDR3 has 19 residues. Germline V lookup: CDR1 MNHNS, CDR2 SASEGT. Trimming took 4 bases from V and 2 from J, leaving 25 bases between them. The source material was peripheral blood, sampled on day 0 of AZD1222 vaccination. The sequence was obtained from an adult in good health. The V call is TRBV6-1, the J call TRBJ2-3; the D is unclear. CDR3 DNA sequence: TGTGCCAGCAGTGGTCGGCCACTCCGAGCAGGATCTTCCACAGATACGCAGTATTTT. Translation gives CASSGRPLRAGSSTDTQYF.